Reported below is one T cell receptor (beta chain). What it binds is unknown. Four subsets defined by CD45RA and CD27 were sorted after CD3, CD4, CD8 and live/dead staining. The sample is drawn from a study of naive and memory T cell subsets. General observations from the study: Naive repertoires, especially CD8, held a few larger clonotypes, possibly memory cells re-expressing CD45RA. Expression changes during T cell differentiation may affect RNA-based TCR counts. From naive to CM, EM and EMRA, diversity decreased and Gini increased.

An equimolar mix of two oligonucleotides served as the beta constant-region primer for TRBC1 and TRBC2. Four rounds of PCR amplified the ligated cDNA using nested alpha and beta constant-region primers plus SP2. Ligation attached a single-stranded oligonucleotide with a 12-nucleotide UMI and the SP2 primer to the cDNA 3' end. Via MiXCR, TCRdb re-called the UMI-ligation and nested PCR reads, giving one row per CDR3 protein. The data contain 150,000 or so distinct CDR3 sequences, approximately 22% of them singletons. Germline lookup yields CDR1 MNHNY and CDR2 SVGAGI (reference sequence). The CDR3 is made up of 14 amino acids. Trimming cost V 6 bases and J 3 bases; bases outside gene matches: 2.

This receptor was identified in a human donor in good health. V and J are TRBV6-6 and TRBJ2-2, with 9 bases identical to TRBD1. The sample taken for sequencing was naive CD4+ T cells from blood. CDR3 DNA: TGTGCCAGCAGGGGGGACAGGGACACCGGGGAGCTGTTTTTT. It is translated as CASRGDRDTGELFF.